What follows are 23 T cell receptor beta chains derived from one specimen sequenced in a study of T cell repertoires in cytomegalovirus infection. Each CDR3 protein gets one entry after TCRdb re-called the reads with MiXCR. The data show about 600,000 distinct CDR3 sequences, around 24% seen once. The sample consisted of CD8+ T cells from PBMCs. These receptors all come from a human donor in good health (CMV status not recorded). Some clones in this sample may be carry-over from other donors' samples.

The J gene is TRBJ1-2, the V gene TRBV25-1; D is unresolved. Trimming removed 1 base at V and 3 bases at J, with 6 bases between. The CDR3 consists of 13 residues. Per the germline V gene, CDR1 is MGHDK and CDR2 is SYGVNS. CDR3 DNA: TGTGCCAGCAGTGAATTTGATTACTATGGCTACACCTTC. Translated, it gives CASSEFDYYGYTF.

This clonotype was recorded at least ten times. The chain carries TRBV7-3 and TRBJ2-3; 12 bases agree with TRBD2. The CDR3 contains 17 residues. Trimming cost V 4 bases and J 2 bases; bases outside gene matches: 7. Germline values: CDR1 SGHTA, CDR2 FQGTGA. The CDR3 here is CASSYRLAGEHTDTQYF. The CDR3 DNA reads as TGTGCCAGCAGCTACCGACTAGCGGGGGAGCACACAGATACGCAGTATTTT.

This clonotype was picked up a small number of times. The V gene is TRBV7-9, the J gene TRBJ1-1, with TRBD1 identical over 7 bases. CDR1 and CDR2 from the germline V gene are SEHNR and FQNEAQ (reference sequence). J gave up 9 bases and V 1 base, and 11 bases lay outside the gene matches. The CDR3 runs 15 residues. CDR3 sequence (DNA): TGTGCCAGCAGCTTAGAGGATAGGGACAGCAGGAAAGCTTTCTTT. Protein: CASSLEDRDSRKAFF.

This clonotype occurred many times. The CDR3 loop reads CASSVVTGDEAFF. CDR3 nucleotide sequence: TGTGCCAGCAGCGTCGTCACAGGGGATGAAGCTTTCTTT. V is TRBV7-2 and J is TRBJ1-1; TRBD1 matches at 7 bases. V gave up 5 bases and J gave up 7 bases; unmatched junction bases: 7. There are 13 residues in the CDR3. The germline CDR1 and CDR2 sequences are SGHTA and FQGNSA. Variable domain in full (rest from reference TRBV7-2 and TRBJ1-1): GAGVSQSPSNKVTEKGKDVELRCDPISGHTALYWYRQSLGQGLEFLIYFQGNSAPDKSGLPSDRFSAERTGGSVSTLTIQRTQQEDSAVYLCASSVVTGDEAFFGQGTRLTVV.

J is TRBJ2-3 and V is TRBV20-1; D gene ambiguous. This CDR3 region has 15 residues. CDR1 and CDR2 from the germline V gene are DFQATT and SNEGSKA (reference sequence). Trimming removed 0 bases from V and 2 bases from J, with 12 bases in between. DNA for the CDR3: TGCAGTGCTAGAGATTGGCCGCAGCACACAGATACGCAGTATTTT. Residues: CSARDWPQHTDTQYF.

The chain employs TRBV10-3 and TRBJ2-1; 10 bases are shared with TRBD1. Germline V gene lookup returns CDR1 ENHRY and CDR2 SYGVKD. The CDR3 is made up of 16 amino acids. V dropped 7 bases and J dropped 7; count of bases not matched to a gene: 13. In DNA form, the CDR3 reads TGTGCCATCACCCAATTGGGGGGGACAGGGGAGAATGAGCAGTTCTTC. It specifies CAITQLGGTGENEQFF.

This clonotype was picked up many times. The rearrangement uses TRBV7-8 and TRBJ1-3; D gene unclear. Germline CDR1 is SGHVS and CDR2 is FQNEAQ. With 5 bases removed from V and 0 bases from J, the gap between germline ends came to 14 bases. The CDR3 is 16 amino acids. The CDR3 here is CASSLFRVRSGNTIYF. In DNA, the CDR3 is TGTGCCAGCAGCCTTTTCCGGGTCCGCTCTGGAAACACCATATATTTT.

This clonotype was seen more than once but under ten times. This chain links TRBV28 with TRBJ1-2, with D tentatively TRBD1 (5 bases). Germline CDR1 reads MDHEN; CDR2 reads SYDVKM. The CDR3 length is 14 residues. Trimming cost V 11 bases and J 5 bases, with 21 bases left between them. Written as DNA, the CDR3 is TGTGCCGGATCGACCACCAGGGAGGGGTATGGCTACACCTTC. Its protein product is CAGSTTREGYGYTF.

The J gene is TRBJ2-3, the V gene TRBV6-6, with 10 bases lining up with TRBD2. The V segment lost 4 bases and the J segment 2 bases; nucleotides outside the gene matches: 12. The CDR3 runs 18 residues. Germline CDR1 reads MNHNY; CDR2 reads SVGAGI (reference sequence). The CDR3 bases are TGTGCCAGCAGTTCGCTCTCTCTAGCGGGGGACCTCACAGATACGCAGTATTTT. Translating gives CASSSLSLAGDLTDTQYF.

This clonotype was recorded a few times. This chain uses TRBV12-3 or TRBV12-4 with TRBJ2-7; D unresolved. Trimming took off 3 bases at V and 5 bases at J, with 5 bases between the two ends. The CDR3 runs to 11 residues. CDR3 in amino acids: CASSFANEQYF. In DNA, the CDR3 is TGTGCCAGCAGTTTCGCCAACGAGCAGTACTTC.

This clonotype was seen a handful of times. The V call is TRBV6-1, the J call TRBJ2-1; 9 nucleotides align to TRBD2. CDR1 and CDR2 (germline): MNHNS, SASEGT. V trimming: 4 bases; J trimming: 6 bases; junction bases outside the gene matches: 4. The CDR3 has 14 amino acids. CDR3 sequence: CASSALGLANEQFF. CDR3 sequence (DNA): TGTGCCAGCAGTGCCTTGGGACTAGCCAATGAGCAGTTCTTC.

This chain joins TRBV7-4 and TRBJ2-1; TRBD2 might be the D (6 bases). Germline values: CDR1 SGHVT, CDR2 SQSDAQ. Trimming cost V 8 bases and J 7 bases, with 18 bases left between them. The CDR3 is 14 amino acids. The CDR3 loop reads CASWAGTLDNEQFF. Written as DNA, the CDR3 is TGTGCCAGCTGGGCCGGGACTCTGGATAATGAGCAGTTCTTC.

The V and J genes are TRBV6-4 and TRBJ2-3, with TRBD2 identical over 9 bases. Germline V CDR1 and CDR2: MRHNA, SNTAGT. The CDR3 loop spans 15 amino acids. With 2 bases clipped from V and 2 bases from J, the junction kept 2 bases outside the gene matches. The CDR3 loop reads CASSDIAGATDTQYF. Here the CDR3 DNA reads TGTGCCAGCAGTGACATAGCGGGGGCCACAGATACGCAGTATTTT.

This clonotype showed up just a few times. The rearrangement joins TRBV5-1 to TRBJ1-1; D is possibly TRBD1 (6 bases). The CDR3 covers 13 residues. The V and J ends lost 5 bases and 5 bases respectively, with 13 bases between them. CDR1 is SGHRS and CDR2 is YFSETQ in the germline V gene. As DNA, the CDR3 is TGCGCCAGCAGTTATACAGGGCAGACTGAAGCTTTCTTT. Its translation: CASSYTGQTEAFF.

This clonotype was observed many times. V gene TRBV6-4 combines with J gene TRBJ2-5; 8 bases are a match to TRBD2. V shed 5 bases, J shed 3 bases, and the junction held 8 bases outside the gene matches. From germline, CDR1 is MRHNA and CDR2 SNTAGT. There are 15 residues in the CDR3. CDR3 nucleotides: TGTGCCAGCAGTCCCCTCGGGGGGGCAAAAGAGACCCAGTACTTC. Translation gives CASSPLGGAKETQYF.

V and J are TRBV6-2 or TRBV6-3 and TRBJ2-1, with a weak D call TRBD1 (6 bases). The CDR3 extends over 15 amino acids. The germline V and J ends were trimmed by 2 bases and 5 bases, with 13 bases remaining between them. CDR1 is MNHEY and CDR2 is SVGEGT in the germline V gene. This CDR3 is CASSYRPQGNNEQFF. DNA of the CDR3: TGTGCCAGCAGTTACCGACCGCAGGGGAACAATGAGCAGTTCTTC.

The V and J genes are TRBV15 and TRBJ2-2, with a possible D match to TRBD2 (6 bases). From germline, CDR1 is LNHNV and CDR2 YYDKDF (reference sequence). V lost 1 base, J lost 4 bases, and 10 bases lay in between. The length of the CDR3 is 15 residues. CDR3 sequence: CATSRGRVITGELFF. In DNA form, the CDR3 reads TGTGCCACCAGCAGAGGGAGGGTGATCACCGGGGAGCTGTTTTTT.

This clonotype was counted between two and nine times. The chain recombines TRBV29-1 with TRBJ1-1; 8 positions match TRBD1. This CDR3 spans 15 amino acids. Trimming took 7 bases from V and 3 from J; bases not matched to a gene: 13. CDR1 is SQVTM and CDR2 is ANQGSEA in the germline V gene. This CDR3 reads CSAPSGTGPYTEAFF. CDR3 nucleotides: TGCAGCGCCCCATCCGGGACAGGCCCTTACACTGAAGCTTTCTTT.

The chain employs TRBV19 and TRBJ1-1; D remains ambiguous. The V gene's germline CDR1 is LNHDA and CDR2 SQIVND (reference sequence). V lost 7 bases to trimming and J lost 1 base, with 4 bases between them. The CDR3 length is 11 residues. The CDR3 DNA is TGTGCCAGTACTAAGAACACTGAAGCTTTCTTT. Amino acid sequence: CASTKNTEAFF.

This clonotype was found many times. The chain has TRBV12-3 or TRBV12-4 and TRBJ1-1, with D possibly being TRBD1 (5 bases). The ends were cut back, 3 bases at V and 0 bases at J, with 8 bases in the middle. This CDR3 has 14 amino acids. CDR3 DNA sequence: TGTGCCAGCAGTTTCGGGACGGTGAACACTGAAGCTTTCTTT. It is translated as CASSFGTVNTEAFF.

The CDR3 spells CASSVERWASLDTQYF. The DNA for the CDR3 is TGTGCCAGCAGCGTAGAAAGATGGGCCAGTCTCGATACGCAGTATTTT. The genes are TRBV9 and TRBJ2-3; D is ambiguous. The CDR3 totals 16 residues. The ends were cut back, 0 bases at V and 6 bases at J, with 17 bases in the middle. Looked up from germline, CDR1 is SGDLS and CDR2 is YYNGEE. The full variable domain, in which reference TRBV9 and TRBJ2-3 provide the parts outside the CDR3, is DSGVTQTPKHLITATGQRVTLRCSPRSGDLSVYWYQQSLDQGLQFLIQYYNGEERAKGNILERFSAQQFPDLHSELNLSSLELGDSALYFCASSVERWASLDTQYFGPGTRLTVL.

This clonotype was seen only a few times. V usage is TRBV7-8 and J usage is TRBJ2-3; D might be TRBD1 (5 bases). CDR1 SGHVS and CDR2 FQNEAQ come from the germline V gene. Trimming took 2 bases from V and 0 from J, leaving 15 bases between them. This CDR3 spans 17 amino acids. The DNA for the CDR3 is TGTGCCAGCAGCTTAAAGCCCAGGGTGATGAGCACAGATACGCAGTATTTT. As protein: CASSLKPRVMSTDTQYF.

The chain combines TRBV6-5 with TRBJ2-7; no definite D call. The CDR3 runs to 12 residues. Germline V lookup: CDR1 MNHEY, CDR2 SVGAGI. V shed 5 bases and J shed 6 bases, with 11 bases lying between them. DNA for the CDR3: TGTGCCAGCAGTCGGCCGACGGGCGAGCAGTACGTC. Translating it yields CASSRPTGEQYV.